This TCR beta chain was identified in a study of T cells in Graves' hyperthyroidism and ophthalmopathy. Looking at the study overall: Peripheral blood was acquired at first diagnosis, ahead of any therapy whatsoever.

This clonotype was recorded a few times. Criteria for exclusion of patients were uncontrolled infection, other autoimmune disease, pregnancy or lactation. What was amplified from RNA transcripts were TCR beta CDR3 regions. HTBI primers were the set used in a first-round RT-PCR of the TCR CDR3. Via MiXCR, TCRdb re-called the multiplex PCR reads, giving one row per CDR3 protein. This table holds 400,000 to 600,000 distinct CDR3 sequences, less than 25% found once. The CDR3 is 12 amino acids. V was trimmed by 2 bases and J by 3 bases, leaving 2 bases between them. Germline CDR1 is GTSNPN and CDR2 is SVGIG (reference sequence).

This clonotype was obtained from a man in his late teens or twenties with Graves' hyperthyroidism. The source material was blood. The chain employs TRBV30 and TRBJ1-6; D uncertain. The CDR3, as DNA: TGTGCCTGGAGTTACTATAATTCACCCCTCCACTTT. Translating it yields CAWSYYNSPLHF.